One sample yielded the 28 T cell receptor beta chains listed below, sequenced in a study of blood T cell repertoires in COVID-19. Sequencing used immunoSEQ multiplex PCR; TCRdb keeps in-frame clones, though not all of them. The sample carries more than 150,000 clones, about nine tenths recorded once. The sample comprised peripheral blood. The receptor set was obtained from a man between 65 and 79 years old with active or convalescent COVID-19.

CDR3 nucleotide sequence: TGTGCCAGCAGCAGAACAGGGGCCTATGGCTACACCTTC. Protein sequence: CASSRTGAYGYTF. The V gene is TRBV5-6, the J gene TRBJ1-2; 7 positions match TRBD1. Trimming at V came to 4 bases and at J to 4 bases, leaving 4 bases not matched to a gene. The CDR3 is 13 residues long. CDR1 is SGHDT and CDR2 is YYEEEE in the germline V gene.

This CDR3 reads CASSSGTHREGYTF. DNA of the CDR3: TGTGCCAGCAGCTCCGGGACCCACAGGGAAGGCTACACCTTC. The chain uses TRBV5-5 and TRBJ1-2, with D tentatively TRBD1 (6 bases). Germline assignment: CDR1 SGHKS and CDR2 YYEKEE (reference sequence). Trimming cost V 3 bases and J 8 bases, with 17 bases left between them. The CDR3 covers 14 residues.

This chain uses TRBV5-1 with TRBJ2-2; 8 nucleotides match TRBD2. Trimming removed 3 bases from V and 6 bases from J; junction bases left unmatched: 10. The CDR3 is 16 residues long. In germline, CDR1 is SGHRS, CDR2 YFSETQ. The CDR3 here is CASSSSPGTRAGELFF. CDR3 sequence (DNA): TGCGCCAGCAGCTCTTCTCCCGGGACTAGGGCCGGGGAGCTGTTTTTT.

The chain has TRBV5-8 and TRBJ1-2, with TRBD1 matching over 9 bases. V lost 4 bases to trimming and J lost 8 bases; unmatched junction nucleotides: 6. The CDR3 runs 13 residues. CDR1 and CDR2 (germline): SGHTS, YDEGEE. The CDR3 loop reads CASSPNRGQGYTF. DNA for the CDR3: TGTGCCAGCAGCCCAAACAGGGGGCAAGGCTACACCTTC.

This clone came up a few times. The CDR3 is CASSPQADGQGNYGYTF. The CDR3 DNA follows: TGTGCCAGCTCACCACAGGCCGATGGACAGGGGAACTATGGCTACACCTTC. This chain joins TRBV18 and TRBJ1-2; TRBD1 aligns across 9 bases. The V gene's germline CDR1 is KGHSH and CDR2 LQKENI. CDR3 size: 17 residues. J gave up 2 bases and V 1 base, and 8 bases lay outside the gene matches. The variable domain in full, completed from reference TRBV18 and TRBJ1-2, reads NAGVMQNPRHLVRRRGQEARLRCSPMKGHSHVYWYRQLPEEGLKFMVYLQKENIIDESGMPKERFSAEFPKEGPSILRIQQVVRGDSAAYFCASSPQADGQGNYGYTFGSGTRLTVV.

The CDR3, as DNA: TGTGCCAGCAGCTTGAGCCTAGCGTCTAGTGGGAGCTCCTACAATGAGCAGTTCTTC. Encoded protein: CASSLSLASSGSSYNEQFF. J is TRBJ2-1 and V is TRBV5-8; possible D gene TRBD2, 6 bases. CDR3 size: 19 residues. V lost 1 base, J lost 0 bases, and 20 bases lay in between. Germline V lookup: CDR1 SGHTS, CDR2 YDEGEE.

This clone has just one count. J is TRBJ2-5 and V is TRBV9; weak D call: TRBD2 (6 bases). CDR1 is SGDLS and CDR2 is YYNGEE in the germline V gene. The CDR3 contains 16 residues. The V end was cut by 3 bases, the J end by 5 bases, with 20 bases between. For the CDR3, the DNA is TGTGCCAGCAGCGCCGATTCGGCGGGGCACCCGGAGACCCAGTACTTC. Translating gives CASSADSAGHPETQYF. Full variable domain (rest looked up from reference TRBV9 and TRBJ2-5): DSGVTQTPKHLITATGQRVTLRCSPRSGDLSVYWYQQSLDQGLQFLIQYYNGEERAKGNILERFSAQQFPDLHSELNLSSLELGDSALYFCASSADSAGHPETQYFGPGTRLLVL.

This clone was seen once. This rearrangement joins TRBV2 to TRBJ1-1; D not certain. The CDR3 has 14 amino acids. The V and J ends lost 7 bases and 4 bases respectively, with 16 bases between them. CDR1 is SNHLY and CDR2 is FYNNEI in the germline V gene. The CDR3 is CASIGPGGSTEAFF. Here the CDR3 DNA reads TGTGCCAGCATTGGACCGGGCGGGAGCACTGAAGCTTTCTTT.

This chain connects TRBV6-2 or TRBV6-3 to TRBJ2-1; TRBD2 agrees at 9 bases. The CDR3 has 15 residues. With 0 bases clipped from V and 7 bases from J, the junction kept 4 bases outside the gene matches. In germline, CDR1 is MNHEY, CDR2 SVGEGT. This CDR3 is CASSYSSGGRNEQFF. The CDR3 DNA sequence: TGTGCCAGCAGTTACTCTAGCGGGGGACGGAATGAGCAGTTCTTC.

This chain uses TRBV7-8 with TRBJ1-6; D is perhaps TRBD1 (6 bases). Germline loops: CDR1 SGHVS, CDR2 FQNEAQ. CDR3 length: 14 amino acids. V lost 8 bases and J lost 8, with 16 bases in between. CDR3 amino acids: CASDRGQMYSPLHF. The CDR3 DNA reads TGTGCCAGCGATCGGGGACAAATGTATTCACCCCTCCACTTT.

The chain carries TRBV5-1 and TRBJ1-1, with no clear D. The germline V gene encodes CDR1 SGHRS and CDR2 YFSETQ. Trimming took off 0 bases at V and 4 bases at J, with 10 bases between the two ends. The length of the CDR3 is 14 residues. The CDR3: CASSLDSPVTEAFF. Here the CDR3 DNA reads TGCGCCAGCAGCTTGGACAGTCCCGTCACTGAAGCTTTCTTT.

Note on this clone: Different DNA sequences within this sample yield the same CDR3. The rearrangement uses TRBV5-1 and TRBJ2-2; 8 bases agree with TRBD1. Germline V gene lookup returns CDR1 SGHRS and CDR2 YFSETQ. CDR3 length: 17 residues. J gave up 1 base and V 3 bases, and 8 bases lay outside the gene matches. CDR3 coding DNA: TGCGCCAGCAGCTCTATACGCACAGGGGGGAACACCGGGGAGCTGTTTTTT. It is translated as CASSSIRTGGNTGELFF.

This clone was detected only a few times. The chain combines TRBV7-2 with TRBJ2-3; D call uncertain. V was pared by 2 bases and J by 3 bases, with 6 bases between. The CDR3 spans 13 residues. Germline CDR1 is SGHTA and CDR2 is FQGNSA. The CDR3, as DNA: TGTGCCAGCAGCTTATTCGAGACAGATACGCAGTATTTT. As protein: CASSLFETDTQYF.

The sample holds one count of this clone. The chain recombines TRBV5-1 with TRBJ1-1; D perhaps matches TRBD1 (5 bases). Germline CDR1 reads SGHRS; CDR2 reads YFSETQ. Trimming took off 3 bases at V and 1 base at J, with 13 bases between the two ends. There are 15 residues in the CDR3. CDR3 sequence (DNA): TGCGCCAGCAGCTGGGGCTTGGGTTGGAACACTGAAGCTTTCTTT. Its translation: CASSWGLGWNTEAFF.

CDR3 sequence reads: CASSEGGRSYNEQFF. The CDR3, as DNA: TGTGCCAGCAGTGAGGGCGGGCGCTCCTACAATGAGCAGTTCTTC. The chain combines TRBV6-1 with TRBJ2-1; possible D gene TRBD2, 5 bases. CDR3 length equals 15 residues. CDR1 MNHNS and CDR2 SASEGT come from the germline V gene. V shed 3 bases and J shed 0 bases, with 9 bases lying between them.

V and J are TRBV5-1 and TRBJ2-2; the D gene is possibly TRBD1 (6 bases). This CDR3 has 14 amino acids. V shed 7 bases and J shed 2 bases, with 12 bases lying between them. Per germline, CDR1 SGHRS and CDR2 YFSETQ. Here the CDR3 reads CASRTQGNTGELFF. In nucleotides, the CDR3 is TGCGCCAGCCGGACACAGGGAAACACCGGGGAGCTGTTTTTT. The variable domain in full, completed from reference TRBV5-1 and TRBJ2-2, reads KAGVTQTPRYLIKTRGQQVTLSCSPISGHRSVSWYQQTPGQGLQFLFEYFSETQRNKGNFPGRFSGRQFSNSRSEMNVSTLELGDSALYLCASRTQGNTGELFFGEGSRLTVL.

The chain carries TRBV15 and TRBJ2-5; tentative D call: TRBD2 (5 bases). Germline values: CDR1 LNHNV, CDR2 YYDKDF (reference sequence). CDR3 length equals 16 residues. With 4 bases removed from V and 5 bases from J, the gap between germline ends came to 20 bases. CDR3 sequence reads: CATSTYRGEGGETQYF. The CDR3 nucleotides read TGTGCCACCAGCACGTACAGAGGAGAGGGTGGGGAGACCCAGTACTTC. Drawing the rest from reference TRBV15 and TRBJ2-5, the complete variable domain is DAMVIQNPRYQVTQFGKPVTLSCSQTLNHNVMYWYQQKSSQAPKLLFHYYDKDFNNEADTPDNFQSRRPNTSFCFLDIRSPGLGDTAMYLCATSTYRGEGGETQYFGPGTRLLVL.

The rearrangement links TRBV12-3 or TRBV12-4 to TRBJ2-1, with D tentatively TRBD1 (5 bases). This CDR3 spans 13 amino acids. The V end lost 4 bases, the J end lost 5 bases, and 9 bases lay between the germline ends. The CDR3 nucleotides are TGTGCCAGCAGTTCGGACAAGAACAATGAGCAGTTCTTC. Translation gives CASSSDKNNEQFF.

Turning to this clone: Within the sample, other DNA sequences also encode this same CDR3. V is TRBV12-3 or TRBV12-4 and J is TRBJ1-2; D perhaps matches TRBD1 (6 bases). The CDR3 runs 13 residues. V lost 5 bases and J lost 4, with 11 bases in between. The CDR3 DNA is TGTGCCAGCAGTCTGAGGACAGCCTATGGCTACACCTTC. This translates into CASSLRTAYGYTF.

This rearrangement joins TRBV11-2 to TRBJ2-7, with 7 bases aligning to TRBD2. Losses at the gene ends were 9 bases for V and 2 bases for J; bases not matched to a gene: 7. The CDR3 runs to 13 residues. Germline V lookup: CDR1 SGHAT, CDR2 FQNNGV. The CDR3 nucleotides read TGTGCCAGTGGGGAGGGGTTCCCCTACGAGCAGTACTTC. Its protein product is CASGEGFPYEQYF.

V usage is TRBV10-2 and J usage is TRBJ1-1; maybe TRBD1 (5 bases). The CDR3 consists of 12 residues. The germline CDR1 and CDR2 sequences are WSHSY and SAAADI. Deletions cut 6 bases from V and 1 base from J, with 6 bases between. The CDR3 nucleotides read TGCGCCAGCAGAGGGGCGAACACTGAAGCTTTCTTT. This gives the protein CASRGANTEAFF.

The chain uses TRBV29-1 and TRBJ1-1, with D perhaps TRBD1 (5 bases). The CDR3 is 12 residues long. Germline V gives CDR1 SQVTM, CDR2 ANQGSEA. With 2 bases removed from V and 6 bases from J, the gap between germline ends came to 10 bases. CDR3 nucleotide sequence: TGCAGCGTTGAAAGGGGCCCGGCTGAAGCTTTCTTT. Translated, it gives CSVERGPAEAFF.

J is TRBJ1-2 and V is TRBV6-1, with D possibly TRBD1 on 6 matching bases. This CDR3 has 15 residues. Germline loops: CDR1 MNHNS, CDR2 SASEGT. The V end was cut by 3 bases, the J end by 3 bases, with 14 bases between. For the CDR3, the DNA is TGTGCCAGCAGTGAGACAGGTCGAGGGGACTATGGCTACACCTTC. Its protein product is CASSETGRGDYGYTF.

The chain links TRBV24-1 to TRBJ1-3, with D perhaps matching TRBD1 (5 bases). V shed 4 bases and J shed 0 bases, with 6 bases lying between them. CDR3 length: 14 amino acids. Germline-derived CDR1 and CDR2 are KGHDR and SFDVKD. This CDR3 reads CATSETGSGNTIYF. DNA for the CDR3: TGTGCCACCAGTGAAACAGGCTCTGGAAACACCATATATTTT.

This rearrangement joins TRBV27 to TRBJ1-5; D is perhaps TRBD1 (5 bases). Trimming removed 4 bases from V and 8 bases from J, with 12 bases in between. The CDR3 runs 13 residues. Germline V gives CDR1 MNHEY, CDR2 SMNVEV (reference sequence). Here the CDR3 reads CASSSNRGEPQHF. The CDR3 bases are TGTGCCAGCAGTTCTAACCGGGGGGAGCCCCAGCATTTT.

The count of this clone is one. The V call is TRBV19, the J call TRBJ1-1; tentative D call: TRBD1 (5 bases). This CDR3 spans 15 amino acids. Looked up from germline, CDR1 is LNHDA and CDR2 is SQIVND (reference sequence). Trimming cost V 7 bases and J 0 bases, with 15 bases left between them. Written as DNA, the CDR3 is TGTGCCAGTACCGGTGGACACGATGTGAACACTGAAGCTTTCTTT. Its protein product is CASTGGHDVNTEAFF.

The rearrangement links TRBV18 to TRBJ1-1; D perhaps matches TRBD1 (6 bases). CDR3 length: 15 amino acids. Germline V CDR1 and CDR2: KGHSH, LQKENI. V was cut by 3 bases and J by 5 bases, with 16 bases left in between. CDR3 amino acids: CASSPERGSGTEAFF. CDR3 nucleotide sequence: TGTGCCAGCTCACCGGAAAGGGGGAGCGGTACTGAAGCTTTCTTT.

V usage is TRBV9 and J usage is TRBJ1-1, with TRBD1 matching over 9 bases. J was trimmed by 12 bases and V by 0 bases; bases with no gene match: 9. The germline V gene has CDR1 SGDLS and CDR2 YYNGEE. The CDR3 sequence is 14 residues long. DNA for the CDR3: TGTGCCAGCAGCGTAGAATGGACAGGGGTAGAAACTTTCTTT. This encodes CASSVEWTGVETFF.